What follows is one T cell receptor beta chain and its context. Naive CD4+ T cells were purified with Tregs depleted by CD25. The CDR3 runs to 15 residues. Trimming removed 2 bases from V and 4 bases from J; junction bases left unmatched: 5. Per germline, CDR1 MGHRA and CDR2 YSYEKL. Full-length variable regions came from constant-region reverse primers plus semi-nested Nested Universal Primer A PCR. TCRdb re-analysed the 5' RACE reads in MiXCR, keeping a single row per CDR3 protein. This table has tens of thousands of distinct CDR3 sequences, 15% to 20% appearing once. V gene TRBV4-1 combines with J gene TRBJ2-5, with 9 bases matching TRBD2. This sequence originates from a female donor with breast cancer. The sequencing input was naive CD4+ T cells sorted from blood. Subset noted: naive CD4+ T cells, CD4+CD45RA+CD25-. The DNA of the CDR3 is TGCGCCAGCAGCCAACTACCGACTAGCGGAGAGACCCAGTACTTC. Its translation is CASSQLPTSGETQYF.